The clone carrying this T cell receptor (beta chain) turned up a few times. Its target is not known. Making the bulk TCR libraries relied on previously described methods and listed TCR primers. TCRdb processed the PCR reads anew with MiXCR; each CDR3 protein has one entry. The sample carries more than 70,000 distinct CDR3 sequences, around 20% recorded once. The CDR3 has 10 amino acids. V was cut by 5 bases and J by 5 bases, with 3 bases left in between. CDR1 and CDR2 (germline): SEHNR, FQNEAQ (reference sequence). The sorting of naive CD8 T cells used the CD8+CD4-CCR7+CD45RA+ phenotype. This sample is drawn from a study of molecular identifiers for immune sequencing clone quantification. Findings of the study overall: Spiked Jurkat TCR RNA originating from one cell could reportedly be identified amid one million naive cells. Highly expanded clone sizes could be underestimated by identical TCR molecules that share a barcode.

The chain joins TRBV7-9 to TRBJ2-5; no reliable D call. This receptor was obtained from a human donor in good health. Some libraries in this study had Jurkat cell RNA spiked in. The material sequenced was naive CD8+ T cells from blood, with Jurkat cell RNA spiked in. Specified subset: FACS-sorted CD8+CD4-CCR7+CD45RA+ naive T cells. The CDR3 DNA is TGTGCCAGCAGCCGGGAGACCCAGTACTTC. It translates to CASSRETQYF.